These 30 T cell receptor beta chains were all obtained from the same sample, sequenced in a study of T-cell reconstitution after alpha-beta-depleted transplantation in children. Preparation of the TCRbeta library used unique molecular identifiers. TCRdb called the PCR reads again in MiXCR, with one record for every CDR3 protein. The sample consists of about 300,000 distinct CDR3 sequences, 10% of them appearing once. The material was PBMCs, obtained before TCRalphabeta/CD19-depleted stem cell transplant. Receptors were obtained from a boy under two years old with acute myeloid leukemia, due to receive a stem cell transplant.

The chain links TRBV7-2 to TRBJ2-7; 8 bases are shared with TRBD2. Germline trimming cut 2 bases from V and 6 bases from J; bases unmatched to any gene: 6. Germline V lookup: CDR1 SGHTA, CDR2 FQGNSA. The CDR3 is 14 amino acids. CDR3: CASSLPAGGREQYF. The CDR3 DNA reads as TGTGCCAGCAGCTTACCGGCGGGAGGACGCGAGCAGTACTTC.

This clonotype was seen many times. This chain connects TRBV7-9 to TRBJ1-1; 7 nucleotides line up with TRBD1. This CDR3 region has 14 residues. Per the germline V gene, CDR1 is SEHNR and CDR2 is FQNEAQ (reference sequence). The V gene end was trimmed by 5 bases and the J gene end by 3 bases; junction bases not matched to a gene: 6. CDR3 region: CASSLRQGDTEAFF. The CDR3 coding sequence is TGTGCCAGCAGCCTACGACAGGGAGACACTGAAGCTTTCTTT.

This clonotype was picked up a small number of times. The rearrangement links TRBV20-1 to TRBJ2-7; 7 bases match TRBD1. Germline trimming cut 6 bases from V and 0 bases from J; bases unmatched to any gene: 8. Germline V gene data show CDR1 as DFQATT and CDR2 as SNEGSKA (reference sequence). The CDR3 runs to 14 residues. As DNA, the CDR3 is TGCAGTGCAAGGGGGCGATGGGTCTCCTACGAGCAGTACTTC. Protein sequence: CSARGRWVSYEQYF.

This clonotype was detected ten times or more. The chain combines TRBV11-2 with TRBJ2-3; TRBD1 aligns across 9 bases. The CDR3 extends over 16 amino acids. The V and J ends lost 1 base and 7 bases, in that order; junction bases with no gene match: 9. CDR1 is SGHAT, CDR2 FQNNGV, per germline. CDR3 DNA sequence: TGTGCCAGCAGCTTAGCGGAGTTTACAGGGGGCAATACGCAGTATTTT. Translation gives CASSLAEFTGGNTQYF.

By proportion, this clonotype is medium-sized. The rearrangement uses TRBV20-1 and TRBJ1-2; D is ambiguous. From germline, CDR1 is DFQATT and CDR2 SNEGSKA (reference sequence). This CDR3 region has 8 residues. V lost 3 bases, J lost 7 bases, and 0 bases lay in between. The CDR3 here is CSASGYTF. CDR3 sequence (DNA): TGCAGTGCTAGTGGCTACACCTTC.

This clonotype was recorded at least ten times. V usage is TRBV19 and J usage is TRBJ2-7; a weak D match, TRBD2 (5 bases). CDR3 length equals 14 residues. Trimming took 2 bases from V and 1 from J, leaving 9 bases between them. The germline V gene has CDR1 LNHDA and CDR2 SQIVND (reference sequence). As DNA, the CDR3 is TGTGCCAGTAGTATAAGAGGGTATTCCTACGAGCAGTACTTC. This sequence encodes CASSIRGYSYEQYF.

In its sample, this clonotype was seen many times. The chain has TRBV5-1 and TRBJ2-1; TRBD2 matches 14 bases. Trimming took 5 bases from V and 2 from J; bases not matched to a gene: 3. The CDR3 has 16 residues. In germline, CDR1 is SGHRS, CDR2 YFSETQ. The CDR3 nucleotides read TGCGCCAGCAGACTGACTAGCGGGGGGGCCTACAATGAGCAGTTCTTC. Translated: CASRLTSGGAYNEQFF.

This clonotype has only a few counts. The gene calls are TRBV15 and TRBJ2-5; D is uncertain. Trimming took off 0 bases at V and 3 bases at J, with 11 bases between the two ends. The CDR3 runs 15 residues. Germline V gene sequence: CDR1 LNHNV, CDR2 YYDKDF (reference sequence). In DNA form, the CDR3 reads TGTGCCACCAGCAGAGATCCCTTGATTGAAGAGACCCAGTACTTC. Residues: CATSRDPLIEETQYF.

This clonotype was detected ten times or more. The chain links TRBV12-3 or TRBV12-4 to TRBJ2-1; D uncertain. V lost 6 bases, J lost 0 bases, and 18 bases lay in between. The CDR3 loop spans 17 amino acids. The CDR3, as DNA: TGTGCCAGCAGCAATACGTCCCCCCCCAGCTCCTACAATGAGCAGTTCTTC. Its translation: CASSNTSPPSSYNEQFF.

This clonotype is a singleton in its sample. A read error may be the cause here, since a much bigger clone is one base away. This chain joins TRBV20-1 and TRBJ2-7; tentative D call: TRBD2 (6 bases). V was pared by 8 bases and J by 7 bases, with 21 bases between. Germline CDR1 reads DFQATT; CDR2 reads SNEGSKA (reference sequence). The CDR3 is 13 residues long. DNA for the CDR3: TGCAGTTCCCGGGAGACACAATGGGAGGAGCAGTACTTC. Translation gives CSSRETQWEEQYF.

This clonotype has ten or more counts. V is TRBV7-3 and J is TRBJ2-3; 7 bases align to TRBD2. The V gene end was trimmed by 1 base and the J gene end by 3 bases; junction bases not matched to a gene: 10. The germline gives CDR1 SGHTA, CDR2 FQGTGA. This CDR3 comprises 17 residues. The CDR3 bases are TGTGCCAGCAGCTTAAGAGGGAGGGCCTTTATGACAGATACGCAGTATTTT. The encoded protein is CASSLRGRAFMTDTQYF.

This clonotype was recorded at least ten times. The rearrangement uses TRBV5-5 and TRBJ1-4; D unclear. With 4 bases removed from V and 5 bases from J, the gap between germline ends came to 6 bases. Germline V gene lookup returns CDR1 SGHKS and CDR2 YYEKEE (reference sequence). CDR3 length: 12 amino acids. The CDR3 region is CASSGQNEKLFF. The CDR3 DNA reads TGTGCCAGCAGCGGCCAGAATGAAAAACTGTTTTTT.

In the case of this clonotype: This may be a read error, as it is one base from a much larger clone. V usage is TRBV12-3 or TRBV12-4 and J usage is TRBJ2-7; TRBD1 matches 8 bases. V lost 6 bases to trimming and J lost 2 bases; unmatched junction nucleotides: 12. CDR3 length equals 16 residues. The CDR3 sequence is CASSNGQGGWTYEQYF. The CDR3 nucleotides are TGTGCCAGCAGCAATGGACAGGGAGGCTGGACCTACGAGCAGTACTTC.

This clonotype was detected many times. This sequence joins TRBV6-1 and TRBJ2-3, with unresolved D. V lost 7 bases to trimming and J lost 0 bases, with 14 bases between them. This CDR3 contains 15 residues. Germline lookup yields CDR1 MNHNS and CDR2 SASEGT. CDR3 protein: CASTHRSASTDTQYF. The CDR3 bases are TGTGCCAGCACCCACCGGTCGGCTAGCACAGATACGCAGTATTTT.

Remarks on this clonotype: A much larger clone lies one base from this, so it may be a read error. The gene calls are TRBV28 and TRBJ2-5, with 7 bases matching TRBD1. The V gene end was trimmed by 4 bases and the J gene end by 4 bases; junction bases not matched to a gene: 9. The V gene's germline CDR1 is MDHEN and CDR2 SYDVKM. The CDR3 spans 15 residues. CDR3 coding DNA: TGTGCCAGCAGTTCACAGGGGCCGGTGGGAGAGACCCAGTACTTC. Translation: CASSSQGPVGETQYF. Complete variable domain (other parts from reference TRBV28 and TRBJ2-5): DVKVTQSSRYLVKRTGEKVFLECVQDMDHENMFWYRQDPGLGLRLIYFSYDVKMKEKGDIPEGYSVSREKKERFSLILESASTNQTSMYLCASSSQGPVGETQYFGPGTRLLVL.

The chain combines TRBV5-4 with TRBJ2-5; a weak D match, TRBD1 (6 bases). Trimming removed 6 bases at V and 2 bases at J, with 11 bases between. The CDR3 runs to 13 residues. CDR1 is SGHNT, CDR2 YYREEE, per germline (reference sequence). The CDR3 DNA reads TGTGCCAGCACCATGAGGGGGCAAGAGACCCAGTACTTC. Translated, it gives CASTMRGQETQYF. The full variable domain, completed using reference TRBV5-4 and TRBJ2-5, is ETGVTQSPTHLIKTRGQQVTLRCSSQSGHNTVSWYQQALGQGPQFIFQYYREEENGRGNFPPRFSGLQFPNYSSELNVNALELDDSALYLCASTMRGQETQYFGPGTRLLVL.

This clonotype was picked up many times. The V call is TRBV7-2, the J call TRBJ1-2; D is perhaps TRBD1 (5 bases). Trimming removed 1 base at V and 6 bases at J, with 12 bases between. The CDR3 is made up of 14 amino acids. Germline V CDR1 and CDR2: SGHTA, FQGNSA. CDR3 nucleotides: TGTGCCAGCAGCTTAGGGGGGTCGGTCGATGGCTACACCTTC. This translates into CASSLGGSVDGYTF.

This clonotype was picked up many times. The chain is built from TRBV7-6 and TRBJ2-7; D gene unclear. Germline V gives CDR1 SGHVS, CDR2 FNYEAQ. The CDR3 is 14 residues long. Between the trimmed V and J ends, which lost 1 base and 4 bases, there was a span of 11 bases. The CDR3 region is CASSLEQTAYEQYF. The CDR3 DNA is TGTGCCAGCAGCTTAGAACAGACTGCTTACGAGCAGTACTTC. The entire variable domain, with the rest obtained from reference TRBV7-6 and TRBJ2-7, is as follows: GAGVSQSPRYKVTKRGQDVALRCDPISGHVSLYWYRQALGQGPEFLTYFNYEAQQDKSGLPNDRFSAERPEGSISTLTIQRTEQRDSAMYRCASSLEQTAYEQYFGPGTRLTVT.

The chain has TRBV6-2 or TRBV6-3 and TRBJ1-5; possible D gene TRBD1, 5 bases. Germline CDR1 MNHEY, CDR2 SVGEGT. CDR3 length: 11 residues. V was pared by 6 bases and J by 9 bases, with 9 bases between. This chain's CDR3 is CASSLGGPQHF. Written as DNA, the CDR3 is TGTGCCAGCAGCCTGGGGGGGCCCCAGCATTTT.

Concerning this clonotype itself: A much larger clonotype is one base distant, so this may be a read error. This chain joins TRBV15 and TRBJ2-2, with 7 bases fitting TRBD2. This CDR3 is built from 18 residues. Germline-derived CDR1 and CDR2 are LNHNV and YYDKDF (reference sequence). DNA of the CDR3: TGTGTCACCAGCAGACCACGAGGGGAGGGTTCGAACACCGGGGAGCTGTTTTTT. Protein product: CVTSRPRGEGSNTGELFF.

There are many counts of this clonotype. The chain links TRBV4-3 to TRBJ2-1, with D possibly being TRBD2 (6 bases). The length of the CDR3 is 16 residues. The V gene's germline CDR1 is LGHNA and CDR2 YSLEER. V was clipped by 0 bases and J by 4 bases, with 13 bases between them. Written as DNA, the CDR3 is TGCGCCAGCAGCCAAGATCGGGGGACTCGGTACAATGAGCAGTTCTTC. It specifies CASSQDRGTRYNEQFF.

This clonotype has at least ten counts. The rearrangement joins TRBV7-9 to TRBJ2-2; D is ambiguous. This CDR3 contains 13 residues. Between the trimmed V and J ends, which lost 5 bases and 1 base, there was a span of 5 bases. Germline V CDR1 and CDR2: SEHNR, FQNEAQ (reference sequence). The CDR3 DNA reads as TGTGCCAGCAGCCGACAGAACACCGGGGAGCTGTTTTTT. It translates to CASSRQNTGELFF.

Only one count was recorded for this clonotype. A much larger clone differs from this one at a single base, so this may be a read error. The rearrangement links TRBV21-1 to TRBJ2-5; the D call in the table, TRBD2, was not verified against the DNA. TRBV21-1 is an annotated pseudogene. The CDR3 is made up of 15 amino acids. CDR3 amino acids: CASSARREGPEPQYF. For the CDR3, the DNA is TGTGCCAGCAGCGCCCGGCGGGAGGGTCCGGAGCCCCAGTACTTC.

This clonotype was seen more than once but under ten times. The chain employs TRBV11-2 and TRBJ2-3, with TRBD1 matching 8 bases. CDR1 is SGHAT, CDR2 FQNNGV, per germline. The CDR3 length is 17 residues. The V gene end was trimmed by 1 base and the J gene end by 2 bases; junction bases not matched to a gene: 8. In nucleotides, the CDR3 is TGTGCCAGCAGCTTAGCTCGCAGGGGGCAATTCACAGATACGCAGTATTTT. This sequence encodes CASSLARRGQFTDTQYF.

Ten or more counts support this clonotype. The chain employs TRBV27 and TRBJ2-3, with TRBD2 as a possible D gene (6 bases). The CDR3 spans 13 residues. From germline, CDR1 is MNHEY and CDR2 SMNVEV (reference sequence). V gave up 6 bases and J gave up 5 bases, with 12 bases separating them. DNA for the CDR3: TGTGCCAGCAGCCCAGGGAGGAGAGATACGCAGTATTTT. Its protein is CASSPGRRDTQYF.

This clonotype was recorded many times. The chain is built from TRBV5-1 and TRBJ2-3; D not certain. Germline values: CDR1 SGHRS, CDR2 YFSETQ. V lost 0 bases to trimming and J lost 1 base, with 12 bases between them. The CDR3 extends over 16 amino acids. The CDR3 nucleotides are TGCGCCAGCAGCTTGGGCGGTCTCAGCGGCACAGATACGCAGTATTTT. Translated, it gives CASSLGGLSGTDTQYF.

This clonotype has only a few counts. The chain employs TRBV5-5 and TRBJ1-6; D uncertain. The germline V gene has CDR1 SGHKS and CDR2 YYEKEE (reference sequence). CDR3 length: 17 residues. The ends were cut back, 5 bases at V and 4 bases at J, with 19 bases in the middle. The CDR3 bases are TGTGCCAGCAGTAATGAATTACGGGCCACTTATAATTCACCCCTCCACTTT. Its protein product is CASSNELRATYNSPLHF.

This clonotype was found a few times. This rearrangement joins TRBV12-3 or TRBV12-4 to TRBJ2-7; D may be TRBD1 (6 bases). This CDR3 has 15 residues. Trimming pared 3 bases from V and 2 bases from J, leaving 14 bases between. The CDR3 region has the DNA TGTGCCAGCAGTTTTAACAGGGCAGTAGCCTACGAGCAGTACTTC. This translates into CASSFNRAVAYEQYF.

This clonotype was detected many times. The rearrangement joins TRBV27 to TRBJ2-3; 9 nucleotides line up with TRBD2. The CDR3 runs 15 residues. The ends lost 3 bases at V and 3 bases at J; junction bases unmatched: 4. Germline CDR1 is MNHEY and CDR2 is SMNVEV (reference sequence). The CDR3 region is CASSLETSGTDTQYF. CDR3 DNA: TGTGCCAGCAGTTTGGAGACTAGCGGAACAGATACGCAGTATTTT.

This clonotype was recorded many times. V is TRBV5-5 and J is TRBJ2-7; D not certain. Germline V gene lookup returns CDR1 SGHKS and CDR2 YYEKEE (reference sequence). This CDR3 comprises 12 residues. Trimming removed 4 bases at V and 2 bases at J, with 7 bases between. The CDR3 coding sequence is TGTGCCAGCAGCCCCATAACCTACGAGCAGTACTTC. It translates to CASSPITYEQYF.